Listed below are T cell receptor beta chains from one sample, sequenced in a study of shared clonotypes between healthy human individuals. Sequencing was performed with immunoSEQ multiplex PCR; in TCRdb, only in-frame clones are kept and a portion is missing. Seen here are approximately 1,000,000 clones, roughly 80% observed once, and the top ten hold 0.85% to 1%. The source material was memory CD4+ T cells from PBMCs. These receptors all come from a young man in good health. Some clones in this sample may be carry-over from other donors' samples. The CDR3 runs from the conserved cysteine through the conserved F or W. Fields, in order: V gene, clone size, D gene, J gene, CDR3 protein, CDR3 DNA. D genes are given only for firm matches. Expanded clones are given a class, and other clones once, few, many or no size at all.

>TRBV5-1|NA|NA|TRBJ1-3
CASSIAGRLNTIYF
TGCGCCAGCAGCATCGCGGGGCGTTTAAACACCATATATTTT
>TRBV5-1|NA|TRBD2|TRBJ2-3
CASSLRTSDTDTQYF
TGCGCCAGCAGCCTAAGGACTAGCGACACAGATACGCAGTATTTT
>TRBV1|NA|NA|TRBJ2-3
CTSSHAGGGRYF
TGCACCAGCAGCCACGCCGGGGGGGGACGGTATTTT
>TRBV2|once|NA|TRBJ2-3
CASGPGTTDTQYF
TGTGCCAGCGGACCCGGGACCACAGATACGCAGTATTTT
>TRBV13|NA|NA|TRBJ2-3
CASSPVGADTQYF
TGTGCCAGCAGCCCAGTTGGAGCAGATACGCAGTATTTT
>TRBV4-1|NA|NA|TRBJ2-5
CASSQGGAGVAQETQYF
TGCGCCAGCAGCCAAGGGGGGGCGGGAGTAGCCCAAGAGACCCAGTACTTC
>TRBV10-1|once|NA|TRBJ2-2
CASKESANTGELFF
TGCGCCAGCAAGGAATCGGCGAACACCGGGGAGCTGTTTTTT
>TRBV30|NA|TRBD1|TRBJ1-4
CAWGTGNWKLFF
TGTGCCTGGGGGACAGGTAATTGGAAACTGTTTTTT
>TRBV28|NA|TRBD1|TRBJ1-1
CASSLPGQGVTEAFF
TGTGCCAGCAGTTTACCGGGACAGGGCGTCACTGAAGCTTTCTTT
>TRBV7-3|NA|NA|TRBJ1-1
CASSPQGMNTEAFF
TGTGCCAGCAGCCCCCAGGGGATGAACACTGAAGCTTTCTTT
>TRBV28|NA|NA|TRBJ2-7
CASSDKDYEQYF
TGTGCCAGCAGTGACAAAGACTACGAGCAGTACTTC
>TRBV5-4|NA|NA|TRBJ2-3
CASSLGWRGTDTQYF
TGTGCCAGCAGCTTGGGGTGGAGGGGCACAGATACGCAGTATTTT
>TRBV9|NA|NA|TRBJ2-5
CASSVISLAGETQYF
TGTGCCAGCAGCGTAATTTCACTAGCCGGAGAGACCCAGTACTTC
>TRBV11-1|NA|NA|TRBJ2-1
CASSFFNEQFF
TGTGCCAGCAGCTTTTTCAATGAGCAGTTCTTC
>TRBV28|NA|NA|TRBJ1-2
CASSWQGGYTF
TGTGCCAGCTCTTGGCAGGGTGGCTACACCTTC
>TRBV5-4|NA|TRBD1|TRBJ1-2
CASSLRGDRRPNYGYTF
TGTGCCAGCAGCCTGAGGGGGGACAGGCGCCCAAACTATGGCTACACCTTC
>TRBV6-6|NA|NA|TRBJ2-7
CASSSSVFRAADEQYF
TGTGCCAGCAGTTCCTCTGTGTTTAGGGCGGCAGACGAGCAGTACTTC
>TRBV30|NA|NA|TRBJ1-6
CAWRTDFLSPLHF
TGTGCCTGGAGGACAGATTTCCTATCACCCCTCCACTTT
>TRBV7-2|NA|TRBD2|TRBJ2-7
CASSLVGGVSYEQYF
TGTGCCAGCAGCTTAGTCGGGGGGGTCTCCTACGAGCAGTACTTC
>TRBV2|many|TRBD2|TRBJ2-3
CASSGLAGTADTQYF
TGTGCCAGCAGCGGACTAGCGGGAACCGCAGATACGCAGTATTTT
>TRBV29-1|few|NA|TRBJ2-3
CSVEDLRDTDTQYF
TGCAGCGTTGAAGATCTTAGGGACACAGATACGCAGTATTTT
>TRBV4-3|NA|NA|TRBJ1-3
CASSQDAAVSGNTIYF
TGCGCCAGCAGCCAAGACGCGGCAGTCTCTGGAAACACCATATATTTT
>TRBV20-1|few|NA|TRBJ2-7
CSAGAAYEQYF
TGCAGTGCAGGGGCAGCCTACGAGCAGTACTTC
>TRBV29-1|NA|TRBD2|TRBJ2-1
CSPNGRDYNEQFF
TGCAGCCCTAACGGGAGGGACTACAATGAGCAGTTCTTC
>TRBV28|NA|TRBD1|TRBJ1-1
CASSLGTGTEAFF
TGTGCCAGCAGTTTGGGGACAGGGACTGAAGCTTTCTTT
>TRBV5-1|NA|TRBD2|TRBJ2-2
CASSYGLAGGSGELFF
TGCGCCAGCAGCTACGGACTAGCGGGAGGGTCCGGGGAGCTGTTTTTT
>TRBV11-2|NA|TRBD1|TRBJ1-1
CASSFDRGPRATEAFF
TGTGCCAGCAGCTTCGACAGGGGGCCTCGCGCTACGGAAGCTTTCTTT
>TRBV4-1|NA|NA|TRBJ2-1
CASSLLGLGYNEQFF
TGCGCCAGCAGCCTCCTCGGACTGGGCTACAATGAGCAGTTCTTC
>TRBV11-2|many|TRBD1|TRBJ2-5
CASSLAGTGGETQYF
TGTGCCAGCAGCTTAGCCGGGACAGGGGGAGAGACCCAGTACTTC
>TRBV5-4|NA|TRBD2|TRBJ2-2
CASSPDGLAGNTGELFF
TGTGCCAGCAGCCCCGACGGACTAGCGGGAAACACCGGGGAGCTGTTTTTT
>TRBV30|few|NA|TRBJ2-2
CAWSVLGKATGELFF
TGTGCCTGGAGTGTACTGGGGAAGGCCACCGGGGAGCTGTTTTTT
>TRBV2|few|TRBD1|TRBJ1-5
CASSWDSLDNQPQHF
TGTGCCAGCAGTTGGGACAGCTTAGACAATCAGCCCCAGCATTTT
>TRBV5-1|NA|TRBD2|TRBJ2-3
CASRPSGRFTDTQYF
TGCGCCAGCAGGCCTAGCGGGAGGTTCACAGATACGCAGTATTTT
>TRBV2|many|NA|TRBJ1-3
CASKGQGYSGNTIYF
TGTGCCAGCAAGGGCCAGGGCTACTCTGGAAACACCATATATTTT
>TRBV6-1|NA|TRBD1|TRBJ1-5
CASSEAPGIRDRVRQPQHF
TGTGCCAGCAGTGAAGCGCCCGGTATCAGGGACAGGGTCCGGCAGCCCCAGCATTTT
>TRBV5-4|few|TRBD2|TRBJ2-3
CASSYRLAGVADTQYF
TGTGCCAGCAGCTATCGACTAGCGGGAGTGGCAGATACGCAGTATTTT
>TRBV28|NA|TRBD1|TRBJ1-1
CASSTGGADNTEAFF
TGTGCCAGCAGTACAGGGGGCGCGGATAACACTGAAGCTTTCTTT